Listed below are T cell receptor beta chains from one sample, sequenced in a study of blood T cell repertoires in COVID-19. Assay used: immunoSEQ multiplex PCR; TCRdb lists only in-frame clones, some missing. The data show some 340,000 clones, 83% seen once. Sequenced sample: peripheral blood. The receptors come from a man aged 25-40 years with active or convalescent COVID-19. CDR3s include the opening cysteine and the closing phenylalanine or tryptophan. The D gene is left open where the match is weak. Expanded clones are given a class, and other clones once, few, many or no size at all.

j_gene | d_gene | abundance | v_gene | CDR3nt | CDR3aa
TRBJ1-5 | - | - | TRBV18 | TGTGCCAGCTCCCCTGGAGGGGTGGCTCAGCCCCAGCATTTT | CASSPGGVAQPQHF
TRBJ2-5 | - | once | TRBV11-2 | TGTGCCAGCAGCCCCCTGGGAGGTCGAGAGACCCAGTACTTC | CASSPLGGRETQYF
TRBJ2-7 | TRBD2 | - | TRBV6-5 | TGTGCCAGCACCCGTGCTAGCGGGGGTTACGAGCAGTACTTC | CASTRASGGYEQYF
TRBJ2-1 | - | - | TRBV9 | TGTGCCAGCAGCCAGGGACTCCAGAGCCCTAATGAGCAGTTCTTC | CASSQGLQSPNEQFF
TRBJ1-2 | TRBD1 | - | TRBV30 | TGTGCCTGGTTCTCTGGACAGGCAACCTATGGCTACACCTTC | CAWFSGQATYGYTF
TRBJ1-4 | TRBD1 | - | TRBV19 | TGTGCCAGTAGTACCTGGACAGGCCCTAATGAAAAACTGTTTTTT | CASSTWTGPNEKLFF
TRBJ2-7 | TRBD2 | - | TRBV7-9 | TGTGCCAGCAGCTTAGGACTAGCGGGAGACGAGCAGTACTTC | CASSLGLAGDEQYF
TRBJ2-7 | - | - | TRBV25-1 | TGTGCCAGCAGTGAATATATTTCGGGGGACCAGTACTTC | CASSEYISGDQYF
TRBJ1-2 | - | - | TRBV4-1 | TGCGCCAGCAGCCCTTCCGCTCGGACAGCTAACTATGGCTACACCTTC | CASSPSARTANYGYTF
TRBJ1-4 | - | - | TRBV30 | TGTGCCGGCGGGACTTTAGATGAAAAACTGTTTTTT | CAGGTLDEKLFF
TRBJ1-2 | TRBD1 | once | TRBV27 | TGTGCCAGCAGTAGGGACAGCAGACTCGGCTACACCTTC | CASSRDSRLGYTF
TRBJ2-7 | TRBD1 | - | TRBV6-2/TRBV6-3 | TGTGCCAGCAGTGGCTCCGGGACAGGGCTCTACGAGCAGTACTTC | CASSGSGTGLYEQYF
TRBJ1-6 | - | - | TRBV4-1 | TGCGCCAGCAGCCTCGGACAGAGACCTAATTCACCCCTCCACTTT | CASSLGQRPNSPLHF
TRBJ2-1 | - | - | TRBV5-4 | TGTGCCAGCAGCTCCCAGGGGGAGGACAATGAGCAGTTCTTC | CASSSQGEDNEQFF
TRBJ2-2 | - | - | TRBV7-3 | TGTGCCAGCAGCTTAAATTTTCCAGCGGGCTACACCGGGGAGCTGTTTTTT | CASSLNFPAGYTGELFF